This T cell receptor (beta chain) derives from a study of T-cell reconstitution after alpha-beta-depleted transplantation in children. Study-wide findings and caveats: At one year after transplant, newly produced T cells mostly accounted for T-cell counts and diversity. Surviving recipient cells, namely T cells and thymic progenitors, were the source of high day-60 TCRbeta diversity in some patients. At around two months after transplant, the alpha-beta T cells were reportedly derived from several hundred expanded clones that came from non-depleted graft cells.

This CDR3 is built from 12 residues. The V and J ends lost 3 bases and 12 bases respectively, with 16 bases between them. Germline V gene data show CDR1 as DFQATT and CDR2 as SNEGSKA (reference sequence). This clonotype was seen a few times. Its cognate antigen is unknown. For TCRbeta, the library was prepared with unique molecular identifiers. Via MiXCR, TCRdb re-called the PCR reads, giving one row per CDR3 protein. This table has hundreds of thousands of distinct CDR3 sequences, roughly 23% appearing once. V gene TRBV20-1 combines with J gene TRBJ2-3; D is tentatively TRBD1 or TRBD2 (5 bases each). The sample consisted of PBMCs, mostly from graft donor cells, taken 360 days after TCRalphabeta/CD19-depleted stem cell transplant. The TCR sequence derives from a boy in the first two years of life who had a stem cell transplant for acute myeloid leukemia, so the T cells may come from the graft donor. CDR3 DNA: TGCAGTGCTAGGTACCGGGACGGGAATCAGTATTTT. Translating gives CSARYRDGNQYF.